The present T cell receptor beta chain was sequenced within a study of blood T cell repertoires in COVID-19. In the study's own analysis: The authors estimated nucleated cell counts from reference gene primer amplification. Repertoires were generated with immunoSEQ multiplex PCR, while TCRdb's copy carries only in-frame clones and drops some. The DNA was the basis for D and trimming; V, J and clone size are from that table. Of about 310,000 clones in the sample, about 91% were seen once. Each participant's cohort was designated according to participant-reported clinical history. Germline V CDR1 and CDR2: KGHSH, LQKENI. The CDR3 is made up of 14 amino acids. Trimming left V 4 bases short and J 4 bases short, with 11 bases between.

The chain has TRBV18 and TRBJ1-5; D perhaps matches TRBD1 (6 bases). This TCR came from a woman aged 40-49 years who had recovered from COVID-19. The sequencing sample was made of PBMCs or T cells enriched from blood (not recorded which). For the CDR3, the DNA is TGTGCCAGCTCACAGTTCAGGGGAAATCAGCCCCAGCATTTT. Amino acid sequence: CASSQFRGNQPQHF. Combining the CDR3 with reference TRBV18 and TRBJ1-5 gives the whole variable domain NAGVMQNPRHLVRRRGQEARLRCSPMKGHSHVYWYRQLPEEGLKFMVYLQKENIIDESGMPKERFSAEFPKEGPSILRIQQVVRGDSAAYFCASSQFRGNQPQHFGDGTRLSIL.